The 4 T cell receptor beta chains listed next were all sequenced from one sample in a study of blood T cell repertoires in COVID-19. TCRdb's table, derived via immunoSEQ multiplex PCR, lists solely in-frame clones and lacks some. The sample holds about 160,000 clones; roughly 79% are singletons and the top ten take over 20%. The sample comprised peripheral blood. Receptors originate from a woman of 80 years or more with acute or convalescent COVID-19.

The chain couples TRBV19 to TRBJ1-1, with no clear D. Between the trimmed V and J ends, which lost 5 bases and 1 base, there was a span of 11 bases. The CDR3 is 14 amino acids. Germline CDR1 reads LNHDA; CDR2 reads SQIVND (reference sequence). The DNA for the CDR3 is TGTGCCAGTAGTGACCCCCCGGGGAACACTGAAGCTTTCTTT. Its protein is CASSDPPGNTEAFF.

J is TRBJ2-2 and V is TRBV3-1 (or the pseudogene TRBV3-2), with D maybe TRBD2 (5 bases). The CDR3 is made up of 17 amino acids. With 1 base removed from V and 0 bases from J, the gap between germline ends came to 12 bases. CDR1 and CDR2 from the germline V gene are LGHDT and YNNKEL (reference sequence). CDR3 DNA: TGTGCCAGCAGCCAAGTGGTCGGGAAAGCGAACACCGGGGAGCTGTTTTTT. Amino acids: CASSQVVGKANTGELFF.

The chain couples TRBV11-2 to TRBJ1-5; D might be TRBD1 (5 bases). Looked up from germline, CDR1 is SGHAT and CDR2 is FQNNGV. V lost 0 bases and J 0 bases, leaving 6 bases between the germline ends. The length of the CDR3 is 15 residues. Here the CDR3 DNA reads TGTGCCAGCAGCTTAGACAGGGTTAGCAATCAGCCCCAGCATTTT. Translated, it gives CASSLDRVSNQPQHF.

This chain uses TRBV3-1 (or the pseudogene TRBV3-2) with TRBJ1-4; D remains unclear. CDR1 is LGHDT, CDR2 YNNKEL, per germline (reference sequence). The CDR3 is 17 residues long. The V end was cut by 4 bases, the J end by 10 bases, with 25 bases between. The CDR3 DNA follows: TGTGCCAGCAGCCCACCCCGTATCGTAGGCGGGGTGGTAAAACTGTTTTTT. It codes for CASSPPRIVGGVVKLFF.